The T cell receptor (beta chain) described here comes from a study of shared clonotypes between healthy human individuals. The wider study: Per donor, CD8 memory used one plate, CD8 naive used two, CD4 memory used three and CD4 naive used three.

It was CD45RO-negative cells, positively selected for CCR7, that made up naive CD8 cells, with terminally differentiated effector memory CD45RA+ cells excluded. Overall study results and limits: A handful of donors shared approximately 5% of their naive CD4 clonotypes.

The CDR3 consists of 14 residues. Germline V gene lookup returns CDR1 LGHNA and CDR2 YSLEER. Trimming took 3 bases from V and 6 from J, leaving 11 bases between them. Deep-level assay runs were performed. Each sorted subset replicate got 200 ng genomic DNA, tens of thousands of genomes. Here immunoSEQ multiplex PCR was the method, and the copy in TCRdb shows in-frame clones only, minus some. Of some 800,000 clones listed, 80% to 95% are singletons. Regarding this clone: Its cognate antigen is unknown.

Specimen: naive CD8+ T cells sorted from blood. This TCR was recovered from a man younger than 45 in good health. The chain combines TRBV4-3 with TRBJ2-2, with D perhaps matching TRBD2 (6 bases). The CDR3 DNA is TGCGCCAGCAGCCACCGGGACTTGGCCGGGGAGCTGTTTTTT. Protein: CASSHRDLAGELFF.